This T cell receptor (beta chain) was obtained from a study of tumor-infiltrating lymphocytes in primary liver carcinoma. Overall study context: Spanning 4.2 to 10 cm, the tumors were T1-T3 N0M0. Tissue type made little difference to sample yields of roughly 3.65 to 7.13 million productive TCRbeta reads.

From approximately 490 ng total RNA, TCR beta cDNA was generated with a primer in the constant region. A slightly modified ARM-PCR protocol with three nested multiplex PCR rounds produced these TCR beta libraries. The first two PCR rounds, approximately 10 cycles each, used TRBV1-TRBV30 forward primers and a C-beta reverse primer. Each CDR3 protein gets one entry after TCRdb re-called the multiplex PCR reads with MiXCR. This repertoire shows some 94,000 distinct CDR3 sequences, approximately 71% found once; its top ten account for over 9.5%. Note on this clonotype: The junction and the germline gene differ at one end; a read error may be behind it.

Without any cell sorting, about 19-30 mg of bulk tissue yielded co-extracted RNA and DNA. This CDR3 has 12 amino acids. In germline, CDR1 is MNHNS, CDR2 SASEGT. This sequence joins TRBV6-1 and TRBJ2-7; D is unresolved. The clonotype comes from a woman in her sixties with primary liver carcinoma and hepatitis B virus infection. The sequenced sample was liver tumor tissue from sampling region 5. The subset denotes: tumor region T5, tumor centre. Here the CDR3 DNA reads TGTGCCAGCGGACGGCACTCCTATGAGCAGTACTTC. It codes for CASGRHSYEQYF.